The 29 T cell receptor beta chains presented below share a single source sample, sequenced in a study of cytomegalovirus exposure and HLA in healthy donors. The data were produced by immunoSEQ multiplex PCR, yet TCRdb's version contains in-frame clones alone and is incomplete. Seen here are 90,000 to 120,000 clones, more than 90% observed once, and the top ten hold under 0.75%. Material: PBMCs. The receptors here all came from a woman aged 18-35 years in good health and CMV-seronegative.

This clone was recorded once. The chain uses TRBV9 and TRBJ1-4; D remains unclear. V lost 1 base, J lost 3 bases, and 13 bases lay in between. The CDR3 sequence is 16 residues long. Germline CDR1 reads SGDLS; CDR2 reads YYNGEE. The CDR3 is CASSVSPAGANEKLFF. The CDR3 nucleotides are TGTGCCAGCAGCGTATCCCCCGCCGGGGCTAATGAAAAACTGTTTTTT.

V is TRBV19 and J is TRBJ2-5; 13 bases map to TRBD2. The CDR3 is made up of 17 amino acids. The germline CDR1 and CDR2 sequences are LNHDA and SQIVND (reference sequence). V dropped 5 bases and J dropped 4; count of bases not matched to a gene: 10. Here the CDR3 reads CASSGLAGELPPETQYF. CDR3 DNA sequence: TGTGCCAGTAGTGGACTAGCGGGGGAGCTCCCCCCAGAGACCCAGTACTTC.

The chain joins TRBV5-8 to TRBJ1-2; 10 nucleotides align to TRBD1. The ends lost 4 bases at V and 3 bases at J; junction bases unmatched: 9. CDR3 length equals 16 residues. Germline values: CDR1 SGHTS, CDR2 YDEGEE. CDR3 sequence: CASSKGTGVLYYGYTF. The CDR3 DNA sequence: TGTGCCAGCAGCAAAGGGACAGGGGTTTTGTACTATGGCTACACCTTC.

This chain uses TRBV11-2 with TRBJ2-1, with D maybe TRBD1 (5 bases). Germline CDR1 is SGHAT and CDR2 is FQNNGV. V was pared by 5 bases and J by 0 bases, with 11 bases between. The CDR3 contains 15 residues. The CDR3 nucleotides are TGTGCCAGCAGCGAACAGGATCCCTCCTACAATGAGCAGTTCTTC. It specifies CASSEQDPSYNEQFF.

This clone was seen just once. V usage is TRBV5-6 and J usage is TRBJ2-3, with 9 bases aligning to TRBD2. Germline loops: CDR1 SGHDT, CDR2 YYEEEE. There are 16 residues in the CDR3. J lost 0 bases, V lost 0 bases, and 2 bases had no gene match. The CDR3, as DNA: TGTGCCAGCAGCTTGGGTAGCGGGGGAAGCACAGATACGCAGTATTTT. Residues: CASSLGSGGSTDTQYF.

The V call is TRBV28, the J call TRBJ1-1; D is unresolved. Germline-derived CDR1 and CDR2 are MDHEN and SYDVKM. This CDR3 is 16 amino acids long. V dropped 3 bases and J dropped 0 bases, with 14 bases sitting between them. The CDR3 spells CASSFRPHDMNTEAFF. DNA for the CDR3: TGTGCCAGCAGTTTCCGCCCACATGACATGAACACTGAAGCTTTCTTT.

The chain has TRBV5-1 and TRBJ1-5; D ambiguous. Trimming left V 0 bases short and J 0 bases short, with 7 bases between. Germline V gene data show CDR1 as SGHRS and CDR2 as YFSETQ. The CDR3 is made up of 15 amino acids. The CDR3 loop reads CASSLAPDSNQPQHF. CDR3 bases: TGCGCCAGCAGCTTGGCGCCAGATAGCAATCAGCCCCAGCATTTT.

Comment on this clone: The sample carries other DNA sequences with the same CDR3. The CDR3 loop reads CASSLSGGNTEAFF. The CDR3 nucleotides are TGCGCCAGCAGCTTATCAGGGGGAAACACTGAAGCTTTCTTT. This chain joins TRBV5-1 and TRBJ1-1, with 7 bases aligning to TRBD1. Germline CDR1 SGHRS, CDR2 YFSETQ. J was trimmed by 2 bases and V by 2 bases; bases with no gene match: 3. This CDR3 comprises 14 residues.

The rearrangement links TRBV10-3 to TRBJ2-7; 7 bases are a match to TRBD2. This CDR3 region has 12 residues. The V and J ends lost 1 base and 7 bases, in that order; junction bases with no gene match: 1. Per the germline V gene, CDR1 is ENHRY and CDR2 is SYGVKD. The CDR3 here is CAISEWEGEQYF. The CDR3 region has the DNA TGTGCCATCAGTGAGTGGGAGGGAGAGCAGTACTTC.

The V call is TRBV7-9, the J call TRBJ2-5, with 8 bases identical to TRBD2. V was clipped by 1 base and J by 5 bases; unmatched bases: 6. CDR3 length: 15 amino acids. CDR1 is SEHNR and CDR2 is FQNEAQ in the germline V gene (reference sequence). This CDR3 reads CASSLDLTGGETQYF. Written as DNA, the CDR3 is TGTGCCAGCAGCTTAGACCTAACGGGGGGGGAGACCCAGTACTTC.

The gene calls are TRBV21-1 and TRBJ1-1; TRBD1, the table's D call, lacks a check against the DNA. TRBV21-1 is termed a pseudogene. CDR3 length: 15 residues. As DNA, the CDR3 is TGTGCCAGCAGCAGGACAGGGAGTCTGGGCACTGAAGCTTTCTTT. This gives the protein CASSRTGSLGTEAFF.

This clone was detected only a few times. The chain carries TRBV2 and TRBJ1-6; 12 bases are shared with TRBD1. Germline V CDR1 and CDR2: SNHLY, FYNNEI. Unmatched junction bases numbered 2, after V lost 7 bases and J lost 7 bases. CDR3 length equals 14 residues. CDR3 in amino acids: CASIGTGGNSPLHF. CDR3 bases: TGTGCCAGCATAGGGACAGGGGGCAATTCACCCCTCCACTTT. The whole variable domain, remainder taken from reference TRBV2 and TRBJ1-6, is EPEVTQTPSHQVTQMGQEVILRCVPISNHLYFYWYRQILGQKVEFLVSFYNNEISEKSEIFDDQFSVERPDGSNFTLKIRSTKLEDSAMYFCASIGTGGNSPLHFGNGTRLTVT.

This clone was detected only once. J is TRBJ2-7 and V is TRBV19; no clear D gene. The CDR3 sequence is 16 residues long. Trimming stripped 3 bases from V and 1 base from J, with 16 bases between. Germline V lookup: CDR1 LNHDA, CDR2 SQIVND (reference sequence). This CDR3 is CASSIRVDSSSYEQYF. The CDR3 DNA sequence: TGTGCCAGTAGTATCCGGGTCGACTCCTCTTCCTACGAGCAGTACTTC.

The chain recombines TRBV6-1 with TRBJ1-6; 7 bases align to TRBD1. The trim removed 4 bases at V and 5 bases at J, leaving 2 bases unmatched. This CDR3 spans 14 amino acids. Germline loops: CDR1 MNHNS, CDR2 SASEGT. Written as DNA, the CDR3 is TGTGCCAGCAGTGTGGGACAGCATAATTCACCCCTCCACTTT. The encoded protein is CASSVGQHNSPLHF.

The chain couples TRBV30 to TRBJ1-2; tentatively, D is TRBD1 (6 bases). With 8 bases removed from V and 1 base from J, the gap between germline ends came to 8 bases. The CDR3 has 11 amino acids. CDR1 is GTSNPN and CDR2 is SVGIG in the germline V gene (reference sequence). CDR3 amino acids: CALDSNYGYTF. CDR3 sequence (DNA): TGTGCCCTGGACAGTAACTATGGCTACACCTTC.

The chain links TRBV29-1 to TRBJ1-2; D not resolved. Germline V CDR1 and CDR2: SQVTM, ANQGSEA. The CDR3 extends over 13 amino acids. The V end lost 6 bases, the J end lost 3 bases, and 14 bases lay between the germline ends. The CDR3 spells CSVNWREDYGYTF. DNA of the CDR3: TGCAGCGTAAATTGGAGGGAGGACTATGGCTACACCTTC.

The V and J genes are TRBV9 and TRBJ2-5; weak D call: TRBD1 (6 bases). Between the trimmed V and J ends, which lost 4 bases and 3 bases, there was a span of 22 bases. This CDR3 is built from 17 residues. Per germline, CDR1 SGDLS and CDR2 YYNGEE. The CDR3 DNA follows: TGTGCCAGCAGCCTTGGAGAGTTGAGGGGGAAGGAAGAGACCCAGTACTTC. This codes for CASSLGELRGKEETQYF.

The chain links TRBV5-8 to TRBJ1-2, with TRBD1 matching over 9 bases. The germline gives CDR1 SGHTS, CDR2 YDEGEE. V lost 4 bases, J lost 6 bases, and 19 bases stayed unmatched. This CDR3 has 18 residues. CDR3 protein: CASSVVPGQGSGSDGYTF. DNA for the CDR3: TGTGCCAGCAGCGTAGTCCCGGGACAGGGATCGGGCTCGGATGGCTACACCTTC.

V gene TRBV7-3 combines with J gene TRBJ2-3; 8 bases agree with TRBD2. V shed 4 bases, J shed 6 bases, and the junction held 0 bases outside the gene matches. CDR1 is SGHTA, CDR2 FQGTGA, per germline. The CDR3 covers 12 residues. For the CDR3, the DNA is TGTGCCAGCAGCTCTAGCGGGGATACGCAGTATTTT. Its translation is CASSSSGDTQYF.

J is TRBJ1-1 and V is TRBV5-6, with a possible D match to TRBD1 (5 bases). CDR3 size: 13 residues. With 6 bases removed from V and 4 bases from J, the gap between germline ends came to 13 bases. Germline loops: CDR1 SGHDT, CDR2 YYEEEE. The CDR3 reads CASTNWGFTEAFF. The CDR3 DNA sequence: TGTGCCAGCACTAATTGGGGCTTCACTGAAGCTTTCTTT. Filled out from reference TRBV5-6 and TRBJ1-1, the complete variable domain reads DAGVTQSPTHLIKTRGQQVTLRCSPKSGHDTVSWYQQALGQGPQFIFQYYEEEERQRGNFPDRFSGHQFPNYSSELNVNALLLGDSALYLCASTNWGFTEAFFGQGTRLTVV.

V usage is TRBV5-1 and J usage is TRBJ1-1; D not certain. In germline, CDR1 is SGHRS, CDR2 YFSETQ. CDR3 length equals 13 residues. Trimming stripped 4 bases from V and 4 bases from J, with 11 bases between. The CDR3 protein is CASSPHPGTEAFF. The CDR3 nucleotides read TGCGCCAGCAGCCCCCACCCCGGCACTGAAGCTTTCTTT. The full variable domain, rest sourced from reference TRBV5-1 and TRBJ1-1, is KAGVTQTPRYLIKTRGQQVTLSCSPISGHRSVSWYQQTPGQGLQFLFEYFSETQRNKGNFPGRFSGRQFSNSRSEMNVSTLELGDSALYLCASSPHPGTEAFFGQGTRLTVV.

The chain combines TRBV5-1 with TRBJ1-2; D unresolved. Per the germline V gene, CDR1 is SGHRS and CDR2 is YFSETQ. The CDR3 runs to 14 residues. The V end lost 0 bases, the J end lost 4 bases, and 10 bases lay between the germline ends. The CDR3 nucleotides read TGCGCCAGCAGCTTGGACGAGGGAACCTATGGCTACACCTTC. Its protein is CASSLDEGTYGYTF.

V gene TRBV6-5 combines with J gene TRBJ2-2, with TRBD2 as a possible D gene (7 bases). The V gene's germline CDR1 is MNHEY and CDR2 SVGAGI. This CDR3 comprises 15 residues. V dropped 6 bases and J dropped 5 bases, with 16 bases sitting between them. CDR3 nucleotide sequence: TGTGCCAGCAGCCTTTGGGGGGGGCCAACCGGGGAGCTGTTTTTT. Its translation is CASSLWGGPTGELFF.

This sequence joins TRBV19 and TRBJ2-5; TRBD1 aligns across 8 bases. From germline, CDR1 is LNHDA and CDR2 SQIVND (reference sequence). V shed 5 bases and J 4 bases; nucleotides not matched to a gene: 3. The CDR3 is 13 residues long. CDR3 DNA: TGTGCCAGTAGTGGCGACAGGGGAGAGACCCAGTACTTC. This encodes CASSGDRGETQYF.

The chain carries TRBV11-1 and TRBJ2-2; perhaps TRBD1 as D (5 bases). Germline CDR1 is SGHAT and CDR2 is FQDESV (reference sequence). V was trimmed by 5 bases and J by 0 bases, leaving 10 bases between them. CDR3 length: 15 residues. The CDR3 region has the DNA TGTGCCAGCAGCCTCTCAGGGCCGAACACCGGGGAGCTGTTTTTT. Its protein is CASSLSGPNTGELFF.

The chain is built from TRBV9 and TRBJ2-1; TRBD2 matches 8 bases. The CDR3 consists of 15 residues. The germline gives CDR1 SGDLS, CDR2 YYNGEE. V trimming: 4 bases; J trimming: 8 bases; junction bases outside the gene matches: 11. CDR3 sequence: CASSPRPGGGYEQFF. The CDR3 DNA reads as TGTGCCAGCAGCCCTCGCCCGGGGGGGGGATATGAGCAGTTCTTC.

This chain uses TRBV9 with TRBJ2-3; 10 bases line up with TRBD2. In germline, CDR1 is SGDLS, CDR2 YYNGEE. The length of the CDR3 is 17 residues. V shed 0 bases and J 2 bases; nucleotides not matched to a gene: 6. The CDR3 region has the DNA TGTGCCAGCAGCGTAGCCCCCGGGACTAGCGTCACAGATACGCAGTATTTT. Its protein product is CASSVAPGTSVTDTQYF.

This clone has only one observation. The J gene is TRBJ2-5, the V gene TRBV5-4; the D is unclear. Per germline, CDR1 SGHNT and CDR2 YYREEE (reference sequence). The V gene lost 4 bases and the J gene lost 1 base, with 11 bases spanning the gap. The CDR3 has 14 amino acids. The CDR3 is CASSPWSGQETQYF. The CDR3 DNA sequence: TGTGCCAGCAGCCCATGGTCGGGCCAAGAGACCCAGTACTTC.

V and J are TRBV5-1 and TRBJ2-1; no firm D call. CDR1 and CDR2 (germline): SGHRS, YFSETQ. The V end lost 5 bases, the J end lost 2 bases, and 8 bases lay between the germline ends. This CDR3 comprises 13 residues. CDR3 nucleotides: TGCGCCAGCAGAGCCGAAACCTACAATGAGCAGTTCTTC. Translated: CASRAETYNEQFF.